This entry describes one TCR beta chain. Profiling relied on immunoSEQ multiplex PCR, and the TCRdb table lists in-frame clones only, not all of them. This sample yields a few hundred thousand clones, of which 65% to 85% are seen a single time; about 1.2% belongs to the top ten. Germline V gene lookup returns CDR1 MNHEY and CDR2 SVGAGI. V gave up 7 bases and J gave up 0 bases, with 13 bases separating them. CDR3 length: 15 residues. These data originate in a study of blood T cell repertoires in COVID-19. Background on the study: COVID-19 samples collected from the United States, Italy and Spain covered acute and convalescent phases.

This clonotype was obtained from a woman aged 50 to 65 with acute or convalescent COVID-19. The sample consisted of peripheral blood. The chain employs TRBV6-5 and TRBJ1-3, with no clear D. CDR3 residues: CASTEERSSGNTIYF. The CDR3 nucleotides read TGTGCCAGCACCGAAGAGCGTAGCTCTGGAAACACCATATATTTT.